This TCR beta chain came from a study of cytotoxic CD8 clonotypes in ibrutinib-treated CLL. Study-wide context: The patients, around 12 relapsed/refractory and approximately 16 treatment-naive, included 17 who were IGHV unmutated. Study-level results: Public clonotypes, an uncommon group, contracted or remained stable on treatment. Clonality grew at ibrutinib response; at progression, it decreased back toward baseline.

Note on this clone: Its antigen remains unidentified.

Assay: immunoSEQ multiplex PCR; the TCRdb copy retains only in-frame clones and omits some. The sample has fewer than 25,000 clones, about 68% seen once. Extraction of roughly 1.8 micrograms of genomic DNA from cryopreserved PBMCs supplied material for TCR beta libraries. The origin of this receptor is a human donor with chronic lymphocytic leukemia. Sequenced here: PBMCs, sampled before ibrutinib treatment.

CDR3 loop: CASSITGPPSTEAFF. CDR3 nucleotide sequence: TGTGCCAGTAGTATAACCGGGCCACCCAGCACTGAAGCTTTCTTT. The rearrangement uses TRBV19 and TRBJ1-1; no clear D. Trimming left V 2 bases short and J 4 bases short, with 14 bases between. CDR1 LNHDA and CDR2 SQIVND come from the germline V gene (reference sequence). The CDR3 has 15 residues.